One sample yielded the 23 T cell receptor beta chains listed below, sequenced in a study of beta chain features in type 1 diabetes (dated by TCRdb to the late 2010s). Library preparation was by the immunoSEQ multiplex PCR assay. The High Capacity cDNA Reverse Transcription Kit was used to reverse transcribe all of the isolated RNA, meaning that expressed TCRB transcripts were what got sequenced. Entries here come from immuneACCESS through TCRdb and include only in-frame sequences with V and J called. Some clones fail to appear in such tables; in the studies checked, an unresolved V gene covers under half of the shortfall, and the cause of the remainder is unknown. Counted in this sample were 150,000 or so clones; around 10% of them appeared once. Clones ranked in the top ten supply about 2.1% of the sample. Material: central memory CD4+ T cells from blood. All receptors derive from a man younger than 30 in good health.

This clone was seen more than once but under ten times. CDR3 nucleotide sequence: TGTGCCAGCAGCTTCGGGCAGGGTAGTTTCACAGATACGCAGTATTTT. As protein: CASSFGQGSFTDTQYF. This chain joins TRBV7-2 and TRBJ2-3, with TRBD1 as a possible D gene (5 bases). The V end lost 3 bases, the J end lost 2 bases, and 15 bases lay between the germline ends. This CDR3 has 16 amino acids. Germline V CDR1 and CDR2: SGHTA, FQGNSA.

The chain is built from TRBV7-2 and TRBJ2-1; 7 positions match TRBD1. Germline CDR1 is SGHTA and CDR2 is FQGNSA. The CDR3 consists of 14 residues. V was pared by 5 bases and J by 13 bases, with 14 bases of the junction left unmatched. This CDR3 reads CASSPSLKGADQFF. The CDR3 coding sequence is TGTGCCAGCAGCCCCTCTTTGAAGGGGGCTGATCAGTTCTTC.

This clone appeared a few times. The gene calls are TRBV11-2 and TRBJ2-5, with 7 nucleotides matching TRBD1. V was pared by 5 bases and J by 1 base, with 4 bases of the junction left unmatched. Germline values: CDR1 SGHAT, CDR2 FQNNGV. CDR3 size: 14 residues. CDR3 nucleotides: TGTGCCAGCAGCCTCTACAGGGGCCAAGAGACCCAGTACTTC. Translated, it gives CASSLYRGQETQYF.

This clone was picked up a small number of times. This rearrangement joins TRBV7-3 to TRBJ2-5; D remains unclear. The ends were cut back, 1 base at V and 9 bases at J, with 12 bases in the middle. Germline V lookup: CDR1 SGHTA, CDR2 FQGTGA. This CDR3 is built from 13 residues. CDR3 nucleotides: TGTGCCAGCAGCTTAAGGCCAGGTCAGGCCCAGTACTTC. Encoded protein: CASSLRPGQAQYF.

The CDR3 region has the DNA TGTGCCAGCAGCCTTGGACAGGGAAGTACGCAGTATTTT. Translation gives CASSLGQGSTQYF. The chain uses TRBV7-3 and TRBJ2-3; 8 nucleotides agree with TRBD1. The CDR3 is 13 residues long. CDR1 is SGHTA, CDR2 FQGTGA, per germline. After removal of 5 bases from V and 8 bases from J, the junction contained 6 bases not matched to a gene.

The chain is built from TRBV7-6 and TRBJ2-7; TRBD2 matches 14 bases. The CDR3 loop spans 15 amino acids. CDR1 and CDR2 (germline): SGHVS, FNYEAQ. Losses at the gene ends were 4 bases for V and 6 bases for J; bases not matched to a gene: 5. CDR3: CASSSGLAGEAEQYF. CDR3 nucleotides: TGTGCCAGCAGCTCGGGACTAGCGGGAGAGGCCGAGCAGTACTTC.

For this clone: This sample also contains other DNA sequences that code for the same CDR3. V gene TRBV18 combines with J gene TRBJ2-7, with TRBD2 as a possible D gene (5 bases). Trimming took 3 bases from V and 4 from J, leaving 10 bases between them. Germline CDR1 reads KGHSH; CDR2 reads LQKENI. This CDR3 spans 13 amino acids. CDR3 coding DNA: TGTGCCAGCTCACCTGGACTGGCGTACGAGCAGTACTTC. Translating gives CASSPGLAYEQYF.

This clone has just a few counts. This chain uses TRBV28 with TRBJ1-2; perhaps TRBD1 as D (5 bases). CDR3 length: 16 amino acids. V was shortened by 3 bases and J by 4 bases, with 18 bases between the two germline ends. Looked up from germline, CDR1 is MDHEN and CDR2 is SYDVKM. As DNA, the CDR3 is TGTGCCAGCAGTTTTCTTGGCCGGGGCGTAGTCTATGGCTACACCTTC. Translation gives CASSFLGRGVVYGYTF.

This clone showed up just a few times. This chain links TRBV30 with TRBJ1-4; D remains ambiguous. This CDR3 comprises 14 residues. V lost 0 bases and J lost 10, with 15 bases in between. Germline assignment: CDR1 GTSNPN and CDR2 SVGIG (reference sequence). The CDR3 nucleotides are TGTGCCTGGAGTGTAAGGGCTACCGAAGGAAAACTGTTTTTT. It specifies CAWSVRATEGKLFF.

The chain has TRBV9 and TRBJ2-7; 12 bases are shared with TRBD2. The CDR3 sequence is 15 residues long. J lost 12 bases, V lost 0 bases, and 10 bases had no gene match. Per germline, CDR1 SGDLS and CDR2 YYNGEE. CDR3 protein: CASSVEGTSGRSLYF. Written as DNA, the CDR3 is TGTGCCAGCAGCGTAGAGGGGACTAGCGGGCGTAGCTTGTACTTC. The whole variable domain, remainder taken from reference TRBV9 and TRBJ2-7, is DSGVTQTPKHLITATGQRVTLRCSPRSGDLSVYWYQQSLDQGLQFLIQYYNGEERAKGNILERFSAQQFPDLHSELNLSSLELGDSALYFCASSVEGTSGRSLYFGPGTRLTVT.

This clone was recorded a few times. The chain joins TRBV7-2 to TRBJ2-4, with 10 bases identical to TRBD1. The CDR3 spans 16 residues. The germline gives CDR1 SGHTA, CDR2 FQGNSA. The V segment lost 4 bases and the J segment 6 bases; nucleotides outside the gene matches: 9. The chain's CDR3 is CASSSTLGQGGNIQYF. The DNA for the CDR3 is TGTGCCAGCAGCTCGACGCTCGGACAGGGGGGAAACATTCAGTACTTC.

This clone was found once. The chain is built from TRBV28 and TRBJ1-2, with no clear D. This CDR3 is built from 12 residues. With 2 bases removed from V and 8 bases from J, the gap between germline ends came to 9 bases. Germline V lookup: CDR1 MDHEN, CDR2 SYDVKM. This CDR3 reads CASSLKQTGYTF. The CDR3 nucleotides read TGTGCCAGCAGTTTAAAGCAGACGGGCTACACCTTC.

The chain combines TRBV28 with TRBJ2-7; D possibly corresponds to TRBD1 (7 bases). The CDR3 totals 14 residues. Trimming removed 5 bases at V and 3 bases at J, with 14 bases between. CDR1 and CDR2 from the germline V gene are MDHEN and SYDVKM. CDR3 sequence: CASSRPRDSYEQYF. The CDR3 region has the DNA TGTGCCAGCAGTCGTCCGCGGGACAGCTACGAGCAGTACTTC.

This clone was seen a few times. This chain links TRBV9 with TRBJ1-1, with unresolved D. CDR1 and CDR2 (germline): SGDLS, YYNGEE. Deletions cut 0 bases from V and 2 bases from J, with 8 bases between. The CDR3 runs to 14 residues. The chain's CDR3 is CASSVGFGNTEAFF. CDR3 DNA: TGTGCCAGCAGCGTAGGTTTCGGCAACACTGAAGCTTTCTTT.

This clone has a handful of counts. One junction end disagrees with the germline gene, perhaps due to a read error. The chain employs TRBV7-7 and TRBJ2-3; TRBD1 agrees at 8 bases. In germline, CDR1 is SSHAT, CDR2 FNYEAQ (reference sequence). The CDR3 runs to 13 residues. CDR3 amino acids: CASSQGATDTQYF. The CDR3 DNA sequence: TGTGCTAGCAGCCAGGGGGCCACAGATACGCAGTATTTT.

CDR3 sequence reads: CASSPRTGKETQYF. Written as DNA, the CDR3 is TGTGCCAGCAGTCCCCGGACAGGGAAAGAGACCCAGTACTTC. V and J are TRBV27 and TRBJ2-5; 8 bases line up with TRBD1. This CDR3 comprises 14 residues. The germline CDR1 and CDR2 sequences are MNHEY and SMNVEV (reference sequence). The junction had 5 bases not matched to a gene; V was cut back by 5 bases and J by 3 bases.

This clone came up a few times. This chain links TRBV5-1 with TRBJ1-1, with TRBD1 matching over 8 bases. The CDR3 spans 15 residues. Germline V CDR1 and CDR2: SGHRS, YFSETQ. The trim removed 0 bases at V and 6 bases at J, leaving 7 bases unmatched. In DNA, the CDR3 is TGCGCCAGCAGCTTGGAGGCAGGGGGCGGACCTGAAGCTTTCTTT. It yields the protein CASSLEAGGGPEAFF.

The J gene is TRBJ2-1, the V gene TRBV20-1, with a tentative D call TRBD2 (5 bases). CDR3 length: 10 amino acids. Trimming pared 3 bases from V and 9 bases from J, leaving 6 bases between. CDR1 DFQATT and CDR2 SNEGSKA come from the germline V gene (reference sequence). The CDR3 DNA sequence: TGCAGTGCTAGCCGGGGTGAGCAGTTCTTC. Encoded protein: CSASRGEQFF.

The chain joins TRBV7-2 to TRBJ1-1; no definite D call. V gave up 3 bases and J gave up 0 bases, with 5 bases separating them. The length of the CDR3 is 13 residues. The germline V gene has CDR1 SGHTA and CDR2 FQGNSA. The CDR3 coding sequence is TGTGCCAGCAGCTTCGCCATGAACACTGAAGCTTTCTTT. Translated: CASSFAMNTEAFF.

This clone was found many times. The chain carries TRBV28 and TRBJ1-1; weak D call: TRBD1 (6 bases). CDR1 and CDR2 (germline): MDHEN, SYDVKM. The CDR3 has 16 amino acids. Trimming cost V 0 bases and J 4 bases, with 15 bases left between them. CDR3 nucleotide sequence: TGTGCCAGCAGTTTATGGGACAGCCTGGGCGGCACTGAAGCTTTCTTT. It yields the protein CASSLWDSLGGTEAFF.

V is TRBV27 and J is TRBJ2-7; D is possibly TRBD1 (6 bases). Germline values: CDR1 MNHEY, CDR2 SMNVEV (reference sequence). Trimming took off 6 bases at V and 2 bases at J, with 17 bases between the two ends. The CDR3 runs to 15 residues. CDR3 protein: CASRPDRSSPYEQYF. CDR3 DNA: TGTGCCAGCAGACCCGACAGGAGTAGCCCCTACGAGCAGTACTTC.

This clone was detected only a few times. The chain employs TRBV28 and TRBJ1-1; D is unresolved. The CDR3 extends over 14 amino acids. V lost 3 bases and J 1 base, leaving 9 bases between the germline ends. Germline V gene sequence: CDR1 MDHEN, CDR2 SYDVKM. CDR3 DNA sequence: TGTGCCAGCAGTTTGGCTCGGGGGAACACTGAAGCTTTCTTT. Residues: CASSLARGNTEAFF. Full variable domain (outside the CDR3, taken from reference TRBV28 and TRBJ1-1): DVKVTQSSRYLVKRTGEKVFLECVQDMDHENMFWYRQDPGLGLRLIYFSYDVKMKEKGDIPEGYSVSREKKERFSLILESASTNQTSMYLCASSLARGNTEAFFGQGTRLTVV.

As DNA, the CDR3 is TGTGCCAGCTCACCATCTATCCCCAGGGGGCAAGGAGATACGCAGTATTTT. It encodes CASSPSIPRGQGDTQYF. V usage is TRBV18 and J usage is TRBJ2-3, with 8 bases aligning to TRBD1. CDR1 is KGHSH and CDR2 is LQKENI in the germline V gene. Trimming removed 2 bases from V and 5 bases from J; junction bases left unmatched: 12. This CDR3 contains 17 residues.